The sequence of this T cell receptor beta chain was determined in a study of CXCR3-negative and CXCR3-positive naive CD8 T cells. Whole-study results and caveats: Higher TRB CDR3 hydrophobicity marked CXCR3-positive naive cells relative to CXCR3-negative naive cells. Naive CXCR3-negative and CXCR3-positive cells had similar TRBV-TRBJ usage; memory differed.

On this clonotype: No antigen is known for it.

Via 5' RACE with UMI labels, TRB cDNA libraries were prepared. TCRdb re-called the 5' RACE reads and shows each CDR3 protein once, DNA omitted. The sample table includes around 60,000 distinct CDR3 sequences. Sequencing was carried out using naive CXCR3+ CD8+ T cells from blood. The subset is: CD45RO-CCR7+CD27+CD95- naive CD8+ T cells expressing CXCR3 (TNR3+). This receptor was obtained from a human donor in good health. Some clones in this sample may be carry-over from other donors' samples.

The CDR3 is CASGLAGEPYNEQFF. The chain combines TRBV28 with TRBJ2-1; TCRdb lists TRBD2, though no DNA is available to test this call. In germline, CDR1 is MDHEN, CDR2 SYDVKM. CDR3 length equals 15 residues.